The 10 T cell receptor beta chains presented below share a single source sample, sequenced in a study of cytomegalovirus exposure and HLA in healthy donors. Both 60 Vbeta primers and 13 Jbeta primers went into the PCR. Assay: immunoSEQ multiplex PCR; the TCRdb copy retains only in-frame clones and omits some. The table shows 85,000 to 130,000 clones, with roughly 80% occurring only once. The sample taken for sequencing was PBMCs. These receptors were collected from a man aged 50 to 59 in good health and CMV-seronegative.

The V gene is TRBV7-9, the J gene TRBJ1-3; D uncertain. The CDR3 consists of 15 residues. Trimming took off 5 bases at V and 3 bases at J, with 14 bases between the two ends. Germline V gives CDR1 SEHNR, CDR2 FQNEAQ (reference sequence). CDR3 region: CASSQPGLGGNTIYF. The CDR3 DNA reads TGTGCCAGCAGCCAGCCGGGGTTAGGTGGAAACACCATATATTTT.

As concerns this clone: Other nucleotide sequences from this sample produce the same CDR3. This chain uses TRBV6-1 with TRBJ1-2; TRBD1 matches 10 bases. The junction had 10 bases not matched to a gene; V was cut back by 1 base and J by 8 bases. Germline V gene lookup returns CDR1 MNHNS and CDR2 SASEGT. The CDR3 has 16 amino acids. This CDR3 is CASSEVSTGGVGGYTF. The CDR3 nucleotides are TGTGCCAGCAGTGAAGTATCGACAGGGGGCGTAGGGGGCTACACCTTC.

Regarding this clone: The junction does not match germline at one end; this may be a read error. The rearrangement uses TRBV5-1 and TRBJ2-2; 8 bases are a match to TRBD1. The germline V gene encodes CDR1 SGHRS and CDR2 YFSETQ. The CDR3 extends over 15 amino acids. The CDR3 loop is CASRPDRGRTGELFF. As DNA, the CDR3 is TGCGCTAGCAGACCCGACAGGGGCCGGACCGGGGAGCTGTTTTTT.

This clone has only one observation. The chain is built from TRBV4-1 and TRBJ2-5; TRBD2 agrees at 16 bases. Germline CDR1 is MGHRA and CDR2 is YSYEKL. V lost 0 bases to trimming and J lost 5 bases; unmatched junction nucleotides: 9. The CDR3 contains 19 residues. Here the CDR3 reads CASSQDSGTSGGAQETQYF. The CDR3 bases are TGCGCCAGCAGCCAAGATAGTGGGACTAGCGGGGGGGCCCAGGAGACCCAGTACTTC.

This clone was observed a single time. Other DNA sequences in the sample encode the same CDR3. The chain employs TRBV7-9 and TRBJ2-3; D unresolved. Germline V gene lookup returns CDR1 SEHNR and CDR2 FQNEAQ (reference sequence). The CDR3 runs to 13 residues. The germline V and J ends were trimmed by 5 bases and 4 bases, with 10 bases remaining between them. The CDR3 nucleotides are TGTGCCAGCAGCCCCCGAGGTCCAGATACGCAGTATTTT. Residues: CASSPRGPDTQYF.

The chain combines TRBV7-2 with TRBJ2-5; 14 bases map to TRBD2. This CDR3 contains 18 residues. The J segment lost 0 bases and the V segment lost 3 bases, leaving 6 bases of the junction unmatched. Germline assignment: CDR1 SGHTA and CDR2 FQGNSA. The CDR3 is CASSLVTSGGEYQETQYF. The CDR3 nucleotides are TGTGCCAGCAGCTTGGTGACTAGCGGGGGGGAGTACCAAGAGACCCAGTACTTC.

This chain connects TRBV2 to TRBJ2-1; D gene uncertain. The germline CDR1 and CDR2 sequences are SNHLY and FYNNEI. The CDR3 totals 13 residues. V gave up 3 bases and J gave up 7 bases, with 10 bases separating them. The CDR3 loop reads CASSDSSSNEQFF. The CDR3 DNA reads TGTGCCAGCAGTGACTCTTCTAGTAATGAGCAGTTCTTC.

The CDR3: CASSSGQGQETQYF. The CDR3 DNA sequence: TGTGCCAGCAGCTCCGGACAGGGACAAGAGACCCAGTACTTC. The rearrangement links TRBV5-8 to TRBJ2-5, with TRBD1 matching over 8 bases. This CDR3 is built from 14 residues. Per the germline V gene, CDR1 is SGHTS and CDR2 is YDEGEE. V shed 3 bases and J 2 bases; nucleotides not matched to a gene: 3.

This CDR3 is CASSPPGHPEQYF. The CDR3 DNA reads as TGTGCCAGCAGCCCTCCGGGACATCCCGAGCAGTACTTC. This chain uses TRBV7-3 with TRBJ2-7, with D maybe TRBD1 (6 bases). The CDR3 runs 13 residues. V was cut by 5 bases and J by 6 bases, with 14 bases left in between. Per the germline V gene, CDR1 is SGHTA and CDR2 is FQGTGA.

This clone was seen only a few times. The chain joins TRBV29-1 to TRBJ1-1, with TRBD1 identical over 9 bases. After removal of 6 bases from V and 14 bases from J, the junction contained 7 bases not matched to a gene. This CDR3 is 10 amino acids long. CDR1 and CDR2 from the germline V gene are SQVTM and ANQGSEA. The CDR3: CSVQLDRGFF. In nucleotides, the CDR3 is TGCAGCGTGCAGCTGGACAGGGGATTCTTT.